The clone carrying this T cell receptor beta chain was observed many times. Its cognate antigen is unknown. These data come from a study of early T cells in non-severe SARS-CoV-2 infection. Overall study: The chains were unpaired, and the sequenced material was bulk RNA from unsorted whole blood. Study-wide points: VDJdb matching favored anti-spike CD8 responses, missing private and CD4 specificities.

Attached unique molecular identifiers marked individual cDNA molecules. TCRdb recomputed calls from the 5' RACE reads with MiXCR, one row per CDR3 protein. The table records approximately 69,000 distinct CDR3 sequences, approximately 12% of them present only once. This TCR was sampled from an adult who was a healthcare worker with PCR-confirmed SARS-CoV-2 infection or an uninfected control (not recorded which). The source material was whole blood.

CDR3 sequence reads: CASSSRLAGDEQFF. Written as DNA, the CDR3 is TGTGCCAGCAGCTCTAGACTAGCTGGGGATGAGCAGTTCTTC. The V gene is TRBV7-2, the J gene TRBJ2-1; 7 bases align to TRBD2. Unmatched junction bases numbered 8, after V lost 4 bases and J lost 8 bases. Germline CDR1 is SGHTA and CDR2 is FQGNSA. The CDR3 has 14 residues.